The 4 T cell receptor beta chains given below trace back to one sample, sequenced in a study of CD4 T cells in relation to SARS-CoV-2 and coronaviruses. No antigen has been identified for these receptors. Using immunoSEQ multiplex PCR, the repertoire was profiled, and TCRdb retains in-frame clones only, with some absent. The repertoire holds 24,000 or so clones, with approximately 80% as singletons. Before the COVID-19 pandemic, during about 2011-2019, CD4+ T cells were taken from unexposed donors. The cells were cultured for 10 days before CD4+ T cells were isolated. Sample: CD4+ T cells from PBMCs, cultured in vitro. These receptors all stem from a human donor in good health.

This clone was seen only once. The chain combines TRBV5-1 with TRBJ2-3; 12 positions agree with TRBD2. The CDR3 is made up of 16 amino acids. Germline CDR1 and CDR2: SGHRS and YFSETQ. V trimming: 3 bases; J trimming: 3 bases; junction bases outside the gene matches: 5. This CDR3 is CASSSSTSGGTDTQYF. The CDR3 DNA reads as TGCGCCAGCAGCTCATCGACTAGCGGGGGTACAGATACGCAGTATTTT. Full variable domain (outside the CDR3, taken from reference TRBV5-1 and TRBJ2-3): KAGVTQTPRYLIKTRGQQVTLSCSPISGHRSVSWYQQTPGQGLQFLFEYFSETQRNKGNFPGRFSGRQFSNSRSEMNVSTLELGDSALYLCASSSSTSGGTDTQYFGPGTRLTVL.

The chain uses TRBV30 and TRBJ1-2; perhaps TRBD1 as D (5 bases). Trimming took off 5 bases at V and 0 bases at J, with 7 bases between the two ends. The germline V gene has CDR1 GTSNPN and CDR2 SVGIG (reference sequence). This CDR3 contains 12 residues. The CDR3 nucleotides read TGTGCCTGGGACAGACCTAACTATGGCTACACCTTC. Its translation is CAWDRPNYGYTF.

The chain has TRBV2 and TRBJ2-3; 7 bases are shared with TRBD1. The CDR3 has 14 amino acids. V gave up 5 bases and J gave up 2 bases; unmatched junction bases: 4. CDR1 SNHLY and CDR2 FYNNEI come from the germline V gene. DNA for the CDR3: TGTGCCAGCAGTCGGGGACAGAACACAGATACGCAGTATTTT. Translated: CASSRGQNTDTQYF.

The sample holds a few counts of this clone. This chain uses TRBV2 with TRBJ1-2; 9 nucleotides line up with TRBD1. The ends lost 7 bases at V and 8 bases at J; junction bases unmatched: 11. The CDR3 contains 14 residues. The germline V gene has CDR1 SNHLY and CDR2 FYNNEI. Here the CDR3 DNA reads TGTGCCAGCAACCTTTCGGGACAGGGAGGAGGCTACACCTTC. It codes for CASNLSGQGGGYTF.